Shown below are 22 T cell receptor beta chains from a single sample sequenced in a study of OX40 agonist ivuxolimab in advanced cancers. TCRdb's copy holds only in-frame clones and misses some; the assay was immunoSEQ multiplex PCR. The sample has 55,000 to 80,000 clones; 85% to 90% are singletons. The material was CD4+ or CD8+ T cells sorted from blood, obtained in a trial of the OX40 agonist ivuxolimab. The receptors shown here come from an adult with an advanced solid tumor such as melanoma, head and neck, liver or kidney cancer.

This chain connects TRBV30 to TRBJ1-2; D uncertain. V dropped 0 bases and J dropped 2 bases, with 10 bases sitting between them. The CDR3 is 14 residues long. From germline, CDR1 is GTSNPN and CDR2 SVGIG (reference sequence). This CDR3 is CAWSVLSVNYGYTF. DNA for the CDR3: TGTGCCTGGAGTGTACTCAGCGTGAACTATGGCTACACCTTC.

The chain carries TRBV19 and TRBJ1-1; TRBD1 matches 7 bases. Germline loops: CDR1 LNHDA, CDR2 SQIVND (reference sequence). The CDR3 sequence is 16 residues long. V gave up 4 bases and J gave up 0 bases; unmatched junction bases: 8. The CDR3 here is CASSRGTAIMNTEAFF. In DNA, the CDR3 is TGTGCCAGTAGTAGGGGGACAGCTATCATGAACACTGAAGCTTTCTTT. The variable domain in full, with the rest retrieved from reference TRBV19 and TRBJ1-1, is DGGITQSPKYLFRKEGQNVTLSCEQNLNHDAMYWYRQDPGQGLRLIYYSQIVNDFQKGDIAEGYSVSREKKESFPLTVTSAQKNPTAFYLCASSRGTAIMNTEAFFGQGTRLTVV.

The chain is built from TRBV11-3 and TRBJ2-3; TRBD2 agrees at 8 bases. Trimming cost V 4 bases and J 9 bases; bases outside gene matches: 6. The CDR3 covers 13 residues. CDR1 and CDR2 (germline): SGHNT, YENEEA. CDR3 coding DNA: TGTGCCAGCAGCTCCCCGACTAGCGAAACGCAGTATTTT. This translates into CASSSPTSETQYF. Looking up the rest from reference TRBV11-3 and TRBJ2-3 gives the full variable domain: EAGVVQSPRYKIIEKKQPVAFWCNPISGHNTLYWYLQNLGQGPELLIRYENEEAVDDSQLPKDRFSAERLKGVDSTLKIQPAELGDSAVYLCASSSPTSETQYFGPGTRLTVL.

The chain links TRBV7-2 to TRBJ2-1; 9 nucleotides match TRBD2. Trimming at V came to 5 bases and at J to 7 bases, leaving 9 bases not matched to a gene. The CDR3 has 15 amino acids. Germline CDR1 reads SGHTA; CDR2 reads FQGNSA. The CDR3 sequence: CASSAGGVLRNEQFF. DNA of the CDR3: TGTGCCAGCAGCGCGGGAGGGGTGCTGAGGAATGAGCAGTTCTTC.

The chain combines TRBV5-1 with TRBJ2-5; no definite D call. Trimming shortened V by 0 bases and J by 0 bases, and 18 bases separated the two germline ends. The CDR3 has 18 amino acids. CDR1 and CDR2 (germline): SGHRS, YFSETQ. CDR3 sequence: CASSLGGSALSYQETQYF. The CDR3 nucleotides read TGCGCCAGCAGCTTGGGTGGATCAGCCCTATCGTACCAAGAGACCCAGTACTTC.

The chain joins TRBV29-1 to TRBJ2-7, with 10 bases aligning to TRBD1. CDR1 is SQVTM, CDR2 ANQGSEA, per germline. The CDR3 is made up of 12 amino acids. With 7 bases clipped from V and 6 bases from J, the junction kept 6 bases outside the gene matches. The CDR3 DNA is TGCAGCGCTGGGACAGGGGTAGGCGAGCAGTACTTC. Translated, it gives CSAGTGVGEQYF.

The chain carries TRBV14 and TRBJ2-5; 12 bases match TRBD2. The CDR3 is made up of 15 amino acids. The germline V gene encodes CDR1 SGHDN and CDR2 FVKESK. The V gene end was trimmed by 4 bases and the J gene end by 5 bases; junction bases not matched to a gene: 5. CDR3 amino acids: CASSPTSGRLETQYF. CDR3 coding DNA: TGTGCCAGCAGCCCGACTAGCGGGAGATTGGAGACCCAGTACTTC.

The V and J genes are TRBV30 and TRBJ2-1; a weak D match, TRBD1 (5 bases). Trimming removed 5 bases from V and 5 bases from J, with 7 bases in between. The CDR3 loop spans 11 amino acids. Germline V gene sequence: CDR1 GTSNPN, CDR2 SVGIG (reference sequence). In DNA form, the CDR3 reads TGTGCCTGGCGGACAAACAATGAGCAGTTCTTC. Protein product: CAWRTNNEQFF.

The chain couples TRBV5-4 to TRBJ2-3; 8 positions agree with TRBD2. Trimming cost V 2 bases and J 2 bases; bases outside gene matches: 1. CDR3 size: 14 residues. Germline values: CDR1 SGHNT, CDR2 YYREEE (reference sequence). This chain's CDR3 is CASSFGRATDTQYF. The CDR3 nucleotides are TGTGCCAGCAGCTTCGGGAGGGCCACAGATACGCAGTATTTT.

The chain links TRBV6-6 to TRBJ1-1; 7 nucleotides agree with TRBD1. Germline V CDR1 and CDR2: MNHNY, SVGAGI (reference sequence). V trimming: 5 bases; J trimming: 3 bases; junction bases outside the gene matches: 6. There are 14 residues in the CDR3. For the CDR3, the DNA is TGTGCCAGCAGTCCTCGACAGGGCTACACTGAAGCTTTCTTT. This codes for CASSPRQGYTEAFF.

On this clone: This sample includes further DNA sequences coding for the same CDR3. V usage is TRBV30 and J usage is TRBJ2-7; no clear D gene. V was clipped by 3 bases and J by 0 bases, with 6 bases between them. The CDR3 covers 12 residues. Germline lookup yields CDR1 GTSNPN and CDR2 SVGIG (reference sequence). As DNA, the CDR3 is TGTGCCTGGAGACGATCCTCCTACGAGCAGTACTTC. Amino acids: CAWRRSSYEQYF.

This clone appeared once. The chain combines TRBV14 with TRBJ2-1; 7 nucleotides line up with TRBD2. Germline-derived CDR1 and CDR2 are SGHDN and FVKESK. J lost 3 bases, V lost 5 bases, and 4 bases had no gene match. The CDR3 is 14 amino acids. CDR3 region: CASSNRDYYNEQFF. Here the CDR3 DNA reads TGTGCCAGCAGCAACCGGGACTACTACAATGAGCAGTTCTTC. The whole variable domain, filled in from reference TRBV14 and TRBJ2-1, reads EAGVTQFPSHSVIEKGQTVTLRCDPISGHDNLYWYRRVMGKEIKFLLHFVKESKQDESGMPNNRFLAERTGGTYSTLKVQPAELEDSGVYFCASSNRDYYNEQFFGPGTRLTVL.

The J gene is TRBJ1-3, the V gene TRBV5-1; no clear D. Trimming took 1 base from V and 0 from J, leaving 11 bases between them. CDR1 is SGHRS, CDR2 YFSETQ, per germline. The CDR3 spans 16 residues. CDR3: CASSLNFRNSGNTIYF. The CDR3 bases are TGCGCCAGCAGCTTGAATTTCCGGAACTCTGGAAACACCATATATTTT.

A remark on this clone: This sample includes further DNA sequences coding for the same CDR3. The CDR3, as DNA: TGTGCCAGCAGCCTCGGGGCAACTAATGAAAAACTGTTTTTT. This translates into CASSLGATNEKLFF. J is TRBJ1-4 and V is TRBV28, with D hard to call. This CDR3 contains 14 residues. Germline V CDR1 and CDR2: MDHEN, SYDVKM. V was pared by 6 bases and J by 0 bases, with 8 bases between. Variable domain in full (rest from reference TRBV28 and TRBJ1-4): DVKVTQSSRYLVKRTGEKVFLECVQDMDHENMFWYRQDPGLGLRLIYFSYDVKMKEKGDIPEGYSVSREKKERFSLILESASTNQTSMYLCASSLGATNEKLFFGSGTQLSVL.

V is TRBV9 and J is TRBJ2-3, with 10 positions matching TRBD2. Per the germline V gene, CDR1 is SGDLS and CDR2 is YYNGEE. There are 16 residues in the CDR3. Trimming at V came to 4 bases and at J to 1 base, leaving 6 bases not matched to a gene. CDR3: CASSPPGLAGTDTQYF. Here the CDR3 DNA reads TGTGCCAGCAGCCCCCCCGGACTAGCGGGCACAGATACGCAGTATTTT.

The chain employs TRBV19 and TRBJ2-2; 8 bases map to TRBD1. Losses at the gene ends were 3 bases for V and 6 bases for J; bases not matched to a gene: 9. Germline V gene lookup returns CDR1 LNHDA and CDR2 SQIVND (reference sequence). The CDR3 totals 16 residues. This CDR3 reads CASSMIDRGRAGELFF. The DNA of the CDR3 is TGTGCCAGTAGTATGATTGACAGGGGCAGGGCCGGGGAGCTGTTTTTT.

This chain connects TRBV27 to TRBJ1-1, with D maybe TRBD1 (6 bases). The germline CDR1 and CDR2 sequences are MNHEY and SMNVEV (reference sequence). The V end was cut by 6 bases, the J end by 4 bases, with 12 bases between. The CDR3 loop spans 13 amino acids. DNA for the CDR3: TGTGCCAGCAGGCGCAGGGGAGGCACTGAAGCTTTCTTT. It is translated as CASRRRGGTEAFF.

The rearrangement links TRBV6-5 to TRBJ1-3, with a possible D match to TRBD1 (6 bases). Germline loops: CDR1 MNHEY, CDR2 SVGAGI. There are 14 residues in the CDR3. V lost 6 bases to trimming and J lost 1 base, with 10 bases between them. The CDR3, as DNA: TGTGCCAGCAGAGACAGGCCTTCTGGAAACACCATATATTTT. Protein: CASRDRPSGNTIYF.

V and J are TRBV10-3 and TRBJ2-3; D not resolved. V was trimmed by 4 bases and J by 1 base, leaving 18 bases between them. Germline CDR1 and CDR2: ENHRY and SYGVKD. This CDR3 has 17 amino acids. CDR3 in amino acids: CAISGMAVDAGTDTQYF. The CDR3 DNA sequence: TGTGCCATCAGTGGAATGGCTGTGGACGCGGGCACAGATACGCAGTATTTT.

V gene TRBV28 combines with J gene TRBJ1-2, with D possibly TRBD1 on 5 matching bases. The V gene's germline CDR1 is MDHEN and CDR2 SYDVKM. Trimming stripped 7 bases from V and 7 bases from J, with 16 bases between. The CDR3 has 13 amino acids. The CDR3 reads CASNRDGVSGYTF. Here the CDR3 DNA reads TGTGCCAGCAATCGGGACGGCGTGTCTGGCTACACCTTC.

The chain employs TRBV29-1 and TRBJ1-1, with D possibly being TRBD1 (6 bases). Germline assignment: CDR1 SQVTM and CDR2 ANQGSEA. V lost 5 bases and J lost 3, with 16 bases in between. The CDR3 covers 14 residues. Here the CDR3 reads CSVSNRGGDTEAFF. CDR3 DNA sequence: TGCAGCGTTTCCAATCGAGGGGGGGACACTGAAGCTTTCTTT.

V is TRBV7-8 and J is TRBJ2-7; 9 nucleotides agree with TRBD1. The length of the CDR3 is 14 residues. Unmatched junction bases numbered 4, after V lost 5 bases and J lost 2 bases. Germline-derived CDR1 and CDR2 are SGHVS and FQNEAQ. In DNA form, the CDR3 reads TGTGCCAGCAGCAGGGGGACAGGGACCTACGAGCAGTACTTC. It codes for CASSRGTGTYEQYF.